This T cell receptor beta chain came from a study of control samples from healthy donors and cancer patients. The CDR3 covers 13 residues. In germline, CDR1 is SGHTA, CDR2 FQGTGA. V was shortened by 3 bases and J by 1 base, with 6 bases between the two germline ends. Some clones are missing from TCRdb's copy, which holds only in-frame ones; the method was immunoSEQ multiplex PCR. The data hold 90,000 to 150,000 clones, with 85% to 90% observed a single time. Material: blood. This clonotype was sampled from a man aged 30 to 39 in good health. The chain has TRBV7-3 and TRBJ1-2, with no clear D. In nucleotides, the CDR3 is TGTGCCAGCAGCTTGGACCATAACTATGGCTACACCTTC. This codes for CASSLDHNYGYTF.